Listed below are T cell receptor beta chains from one sample, sequenced in a study of control samples from healthy donors and cancer patients. Sequencing was performed with immunoSEQ multiplex PCR; in TCRdb, only in-frame clones are kept and a portion is missing. The data show approximately 93,000 clones, roughly 91% seen once. The sequenced material came from PBMCs. The receptors derive from a woman aged 45-60 years with colorectal cancer. CDR3s leave out the opening cysteine and the closing phenylalanine or tryptophan. The order of the fields is J gene, V gene, CDR3 protein.

TRBJ2-2,TRBV7-2,ASSLRETAVDTGELF
TRBJ2-2,TRBV5-1,ASSLITGGLNTGELF
TRBJ1-1,TRBV25-1,ASSEGRGATNTEAF
TRBJ2-1,TRBV12-3/TRBV12-4,ASTRGLEQF
TRBJ2-1,TRBV6-5,ASRSGAYNEQF
TRBJ1-5,TRBV3-1/TRBV3-2,ASSQQGFNQPQH
TRBJ2-1,TRBV11-3,ASSLGGPGSYNEQF
TRBJ1-6,TRBV30,AWSPRDRPNSPLH
TRBJ1-2,TRBV20-1,SAYSSLRYT
TRBJ2-5,TRBV19,ASSIGTAKSYQETQY
TRBJ2-5,TRBV6-5,ASRESKTGETQY
TRBJ1-2,TRBV28,ASSPDVVLLYPNYGYT
TRBJ2-5,TRBV5-1,ASSAIGLAGGAQETQY
TRBJ2-2,TRBV4-1,ASSQAAGYTGELF
TRBJ2-6,TRBV24-1,ATSDRTGQFSGANVLT
TRBJ1-2,TRBV24-1,ATSDLSYGYT
TRBJ1-4,TRBV5-8,ASSLPPTNEKLF
TRBJ1-4,TRBV4-1,ASSQDHANEKLF
TRBJ2-2,TRBV7-3,ASSPQGGTGELF
TRBJ1-4,TRBV18,ASSLTGTQTNEKLF
TRBJ1-2,TRBV3-1/TRBV3-2,ASSQKTGSSGYT
TRBJ1-6,TRBV19,ASRASGGLKGNSPLH
TRBJ2-3,TRBV7-2,ASSFVYTISTDTQY
TRBJ1-1,TRBV6-2/TRBV6-3,ASSYNRVSEAF
TRBJ1-4,TRBV7-8,ASSPKGQGAGEKLF
TRBJ2-2,TRBV27,ASSSSGLAGGGELF
TRBJ1-1,TRBV5-5,ASSLVWVTEAF
TRBJ2-3,TRBV2,ASSAAGGTDTQY
TRBJ1-1,TRBV5-1,ASSLNSPRDTEAF
TRBJ2-5,TRBV29-1,SVDQGQETQY
TRBJ1-2,TRBV12-3/TRBV12-4,ASSSLTGYT
TRBJ2-5,TRBV19,ASSIDQGMETQY
TRBJ1-1,TRBV4-3,ASSQDWTGSTEAF
TRBJ1-4,TRBV3-1/TRBV3-2,ASSQNSDATNEKLF
TRBJ2-1,TRBV7-2,ASSPMRGGANEQF
TRBJ1-2,TRBV5-4,ASSLDGTGGYT
TRBJ2-6,TRBV19,ASSRDTYSGANVLT
TRBJ2-5,TRBV3-1/TRBV3-2,ASSPLQETQY
TRBJ2-2,TRBV5-1,ASSLVGASYTGELF
TRBJ2-3,TRBV19,ASSIGAEYTDTQY
TRBJ2-3,TRBV24-1,ATSSRISRGLDTQY
TRBJ2-5,TRBV12-5,ASGLGQVVETQY
TRBJ2-5,TRBV28,ASSPTRTGPETQY
TRBJ2-2,TRBV30,AWSAQGAGTGELF
TRBJ1-1,TRBV28,ASSFSRVAF
TRBJ1-2,TRBV6-6,ASSYSSGTKNYGYT
TRBJ1-1,TRBV12-3/TRBV12-4,ASSSQGGTEAF
TRBJ1-1,TRBV7-2,VSSLTGATEAF
TRBJ1-2,TRBV28,ASSLAGTGGYGYT
TRBJ2-3,TRBV15,ASRDSVSTDTQY
TRBJ1-1,TRBV7-9,ASNTVLGGGTEAF
TRBJ1-4,TRBV6-5,ASSQLQNNEKLF